This T cell receptor beta chain was captured in a study of blood T cell repertoires in COVID-19. Background on the study: From the United States, Italy and Spain came samples of acute and convalescent COVID-19.

The protocol was immunoSEQ multiplex PCR, while the TCRdb copy is restricted to in-frame clones and leaves out a portion. The repertoire holds roughly 240,000 clones, approximately 86% seen once, with 3% in the top ten. In germline, CDR1 is MGHDK, CDR2 SYGVNS. V lost 10 bases to trimming and J lost 4 bases; unmatched junction nucleotides: 11. The length of the CDR3 is 14 residues. This sequence was found in a young woman who had recovered from COVID-19. The specimen sequenced was peripheral blood. V gene TRBV25-1 combines with J gene TRBJ2-5, with TRBD1 matching over 8 bases. The CDR3 DNA reads TGTGCCATCCCTACCGGGACAGGCGGAGAGACCCAGTACTTC. It specifies CAIPTGTGGETQYF.